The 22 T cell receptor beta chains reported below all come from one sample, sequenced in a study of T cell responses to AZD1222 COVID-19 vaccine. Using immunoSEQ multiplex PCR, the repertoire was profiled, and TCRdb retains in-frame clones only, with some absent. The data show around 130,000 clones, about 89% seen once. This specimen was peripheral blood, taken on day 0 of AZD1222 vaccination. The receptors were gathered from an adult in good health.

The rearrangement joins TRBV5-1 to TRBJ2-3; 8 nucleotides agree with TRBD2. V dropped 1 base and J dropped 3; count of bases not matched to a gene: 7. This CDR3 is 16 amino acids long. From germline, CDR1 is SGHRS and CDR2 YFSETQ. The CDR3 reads CASSLSFGTRTDTQYF. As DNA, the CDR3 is TGCGCCAGCAGCTTGTCCTTCGGGACTAGAACAGATACGCAGTATTTT.

The CDR3 coding sequence is TGTGCCAGCCAACTGCCAGGGTACACTGAAGCTTTCTTT. It is translated as CASQLPGYTEAFF. The J gene is TRBJ1-1, the V gene TRBV3-1 (or the pseudogene TRBV3-2); D might be TRBD1 (5 bases). The CDR3 is 13 amino acids. The V end lost 8 bases, the J end lost 3 bases, and 13 bases lay between the germline ends. From germline, CDR1 is LGHDT and CDR2 YNNKEL (reference sequence).

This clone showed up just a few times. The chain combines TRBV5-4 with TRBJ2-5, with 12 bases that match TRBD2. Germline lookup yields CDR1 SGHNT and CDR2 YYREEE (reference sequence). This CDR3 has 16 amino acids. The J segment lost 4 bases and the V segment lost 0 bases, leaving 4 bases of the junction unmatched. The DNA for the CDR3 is TGTGCCAGCAGCTTGGCTAGCGGGAGGGCCGGAGAGACCCAGTACTTC. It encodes CASSLASGRAGETQYF.

In nucleotides, the CDR3 is TGTGCCAGCAGCCAAGACAGTCCCTACGAGCAGTACTTC. Translation: CASSQDSPYEQYF. The chain has TRBV7-4 and TRBJ2-7, with D possibly TRBD1 on 5 matching bases. The CDR3 spans 13 residues. Germline lookup yields CDR1 SGHVT and CDR2 SQSDAQ. Between the trimmed V and J ends, which lost 5 bases and 2 bases, there was a span of 10 bases.

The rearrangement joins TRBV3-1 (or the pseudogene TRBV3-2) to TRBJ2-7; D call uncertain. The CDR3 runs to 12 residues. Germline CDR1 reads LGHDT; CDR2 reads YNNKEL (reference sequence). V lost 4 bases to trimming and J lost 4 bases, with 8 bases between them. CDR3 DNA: TGTGCCAGCAGCCTCGATCAGTACGAGCAGTACTTC. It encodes CASSLDQYEQYF.

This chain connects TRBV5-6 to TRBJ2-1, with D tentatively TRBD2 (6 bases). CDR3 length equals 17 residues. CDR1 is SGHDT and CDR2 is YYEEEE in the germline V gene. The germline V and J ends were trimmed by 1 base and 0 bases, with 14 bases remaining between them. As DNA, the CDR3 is TGTGCCAGCAGCTTGAGGCGCGGGGTAAGCTCCTACAATGAGCAGTTCTTC. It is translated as CASSLRRGVSSYNEQFF. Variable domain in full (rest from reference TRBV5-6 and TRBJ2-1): DAGVTQSPTHLIKTRGQQVTLRCSPKSGHDTVSWYQQALGQGPQFIFQYYEEEERQRGNFPDRFSGHQFPNYSSELNVNALLLGDSALYLCASSLRRGVSSYNEQFFGPGTRLTVL.

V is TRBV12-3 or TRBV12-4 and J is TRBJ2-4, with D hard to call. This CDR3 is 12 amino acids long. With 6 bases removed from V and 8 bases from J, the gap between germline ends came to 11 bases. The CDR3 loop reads CASSPEWDIQYF. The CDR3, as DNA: TGTGCCAGCAGCCCGGAGTGGGACATTCAGTACTTC.

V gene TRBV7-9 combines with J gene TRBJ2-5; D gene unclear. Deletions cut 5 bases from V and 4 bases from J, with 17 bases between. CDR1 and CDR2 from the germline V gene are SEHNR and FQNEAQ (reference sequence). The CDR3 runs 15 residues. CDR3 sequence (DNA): TGTGCCAGCAGCCGTATATCGGGTGTTTCAGAGACCCAGTACTTC. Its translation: CASSRISGVSETQYF.

This CDR3 reads CASSQGPGQGNEKLFF. CDR3 sequence (DNA): TGTGCCAGCAGCCAGGGTCCGGGACAGGGGAATGAAAAACTGTTTTTT. The J gene is TRBJ1-4, the V gene TRBV4-2; 10 bases are shared with TRBD1. Germline V gene sequence: CDR1 LGHNA, CDR2 YNFKEQ. V shed 3 bases, J shed 5 bases, and the junction held 6 bases outside the gene matches. The CDR3 contains 16 residues.

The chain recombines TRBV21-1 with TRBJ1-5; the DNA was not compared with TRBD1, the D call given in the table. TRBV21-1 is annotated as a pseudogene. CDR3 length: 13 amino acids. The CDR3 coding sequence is TGTGCCAGGGCTCCCCACAGGGCGCAGCCCCAGCATTTT. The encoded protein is CARAPHRAQPQHF.

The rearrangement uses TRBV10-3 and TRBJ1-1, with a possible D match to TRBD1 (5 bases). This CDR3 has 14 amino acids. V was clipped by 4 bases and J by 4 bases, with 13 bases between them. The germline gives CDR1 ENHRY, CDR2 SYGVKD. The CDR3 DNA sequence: TGTGCCATCAGTGTTCTGGGGCAGGGCACTGAAGCTTTCTTT. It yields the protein CAISVLGQGTEAFF.

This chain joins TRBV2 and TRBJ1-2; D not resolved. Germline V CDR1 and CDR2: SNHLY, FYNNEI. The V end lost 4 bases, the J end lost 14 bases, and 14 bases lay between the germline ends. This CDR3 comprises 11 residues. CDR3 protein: CASSVSSFKTF. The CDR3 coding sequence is TGTGCCAGCAGTGTTAGCAGTTTCAAGACCTTC.

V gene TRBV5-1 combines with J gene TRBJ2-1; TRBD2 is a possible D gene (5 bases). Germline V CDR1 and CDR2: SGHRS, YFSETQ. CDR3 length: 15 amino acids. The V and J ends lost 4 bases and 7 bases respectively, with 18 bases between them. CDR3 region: CASSPTRDPTNEQFF. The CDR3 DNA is TGCGCCAGCAGCCCAACGAGGGATCCTACGAATGAGCAGTTCTTC.

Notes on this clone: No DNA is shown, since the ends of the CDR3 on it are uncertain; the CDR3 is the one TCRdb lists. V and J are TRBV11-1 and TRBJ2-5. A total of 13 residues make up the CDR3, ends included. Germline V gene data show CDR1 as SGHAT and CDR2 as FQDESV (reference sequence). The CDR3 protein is CASSFAPGAVGYF.

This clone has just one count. The CDR3 coding sequence is TGTGCCAGCAATCAACAGTCCCCTCACCGCGAGCAGTACTTC. Translating gives CASNQQSPHREQYF. The chain combines TRBV6-6 with TRBJ2-7; D remains ambiguous. This CDR3 has 14 amino acids. The germline V and J ends were trimmed by 7 bases and 6 bases, with 19 bases remaining between them. The germline V gene has CDR1 MNHNY and CDR2 SVGAGI (reference sequence).

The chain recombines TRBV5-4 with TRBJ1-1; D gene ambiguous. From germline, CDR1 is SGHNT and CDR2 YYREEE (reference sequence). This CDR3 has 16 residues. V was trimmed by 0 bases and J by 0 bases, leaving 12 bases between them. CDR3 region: CASSLEVGFMNTEAFF. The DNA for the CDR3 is TGTGCCAGCAGCTTGGAAGTTGGGTTCATGAACACTGAAGCTTTCTTT.

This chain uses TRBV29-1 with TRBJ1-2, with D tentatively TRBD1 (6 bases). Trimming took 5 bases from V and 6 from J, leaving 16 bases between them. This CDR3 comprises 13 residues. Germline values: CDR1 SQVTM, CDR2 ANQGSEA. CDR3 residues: CSVLNREFDGYTF. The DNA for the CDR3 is TGCAGCGTTTTAAACAGGGAATTCGATGGCTACACCTTC.

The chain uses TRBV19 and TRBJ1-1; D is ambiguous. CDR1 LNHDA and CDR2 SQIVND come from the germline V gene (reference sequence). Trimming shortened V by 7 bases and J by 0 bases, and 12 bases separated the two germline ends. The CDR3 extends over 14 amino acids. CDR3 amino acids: CASKLVDVNTEAFF. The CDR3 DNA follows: TGTGCCAGTAAGCTGGTGGACGTGAACACTGAAGCTTTCTTT.

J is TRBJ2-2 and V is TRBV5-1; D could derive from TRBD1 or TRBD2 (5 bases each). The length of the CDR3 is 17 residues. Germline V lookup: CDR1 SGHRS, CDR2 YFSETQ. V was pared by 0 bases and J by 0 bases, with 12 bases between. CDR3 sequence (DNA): TGCGCCAGCAGCTTGGTGGCAGGGAGCGCGAACACCGGGGAGCTGTTTTTT. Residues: CASSLVAGSANTGELFF.

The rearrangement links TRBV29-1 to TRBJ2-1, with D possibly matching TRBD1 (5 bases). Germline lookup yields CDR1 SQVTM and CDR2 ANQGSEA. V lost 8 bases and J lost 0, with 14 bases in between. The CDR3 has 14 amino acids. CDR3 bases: TGCAGCATCCGGACACCGAGCTCCTACAATGAGCAGTTCTTC. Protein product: CSIRTPSSYNEQFF.

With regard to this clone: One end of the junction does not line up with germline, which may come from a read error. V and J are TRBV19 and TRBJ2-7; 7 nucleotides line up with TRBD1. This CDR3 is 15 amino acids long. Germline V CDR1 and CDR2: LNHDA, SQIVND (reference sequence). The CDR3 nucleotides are TGTGCCAGTACAGGGGGTCGTCGGGTTTCCTACGGGCAGTACTTC. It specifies CASTGGRRVSYGQYF.

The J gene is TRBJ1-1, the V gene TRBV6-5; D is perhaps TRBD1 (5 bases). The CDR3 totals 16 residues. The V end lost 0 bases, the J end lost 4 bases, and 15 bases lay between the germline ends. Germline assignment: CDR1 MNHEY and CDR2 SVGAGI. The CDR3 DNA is TGTGCCAGCAGTTACTCTGGAAGGGGTGGTGGCACTGAAGCTTTCTTT. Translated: CASSYSGRGGGTEAFF.